This paragraph covers one T cell receptor (beta chain) sequence. This sample is drawn from a study of shared clonotypes between healthy human individuals. Sequencing was performed with immunoSEQ multiplex PCR; in TCRdb, only in-frame clones are kept and a portion is missing. The table has around 510,000 clones, around 78% seen once. Looked up from germline, CDR1 is SQVTM and CDR2 is ANQGSEA. The germline V and J ends were trimmed by 1 base and 6 bases, with 19 bases remaining between them. The CDR3 is made up of 15 amino acids. The receptor's source is a woman in her thirties or forties in good health. Some clones in this sample may be carry-over from other donors' samples. The V call is TRBV29-1, the J call TRBJ2-7, with D possibly being TRBD1 or TRBD2 (5 bases each). Sequenced material: PBMCs. CDR3 bases: TGCAGCGTTGAAGGGGGGATGGGGGTAGCGTCCGAGCAGTACTTC. This codes for CSVEGGMGVASEQYF.